One T cell receptor beta chain is described in this entry. This clone was recorded once. Its antigen is not yet known. Nothing much larger sits one base from this clone, and base qualities are not available. Tumor samples were obtained before definitive surgery or chemotherapy. Genomic DNA extraction was performed by the MD Anderson Biospecimen Extraction Resource, and TCR sequencing was carried out by the MD Anderson Cancer Genomics Laboratory. The CDR3 starts with the cysteine, ends with the phenylalanine, and has 15 residues. Of the read, only the CDR3 DNA is kept; its 45 bases are in frame from base 1. The germline V and J ends show losses of 0 bases and 5 bases respectively, and no gene match explains 7 bases of the junction. The germline V gene encodes CDR1 SGHNT and CDR2 YYREEE (reference sequence). The roughly 90 tumor samples were subjected to high-throughput TCR profiling using ImmunoSEQ. The source study handled its data this way. The repertoire diversity metrics included richness (unique productive sequences), clonality, evenness and relatedness, and the Bhattacharyya coefficient was used to measure similarity between samples. In a sensitivity analysis, TCRs with fewer than two reads were excluded, and consistent conclusions were obtained. Imported from immuneACCESS, the table was reduced by TCRdb to in-frame sequences with V and J called. These copies leave out some clones; in studies compared against another copy, an unresolved V gene accounts for under half, and the cause of the remainder is not known. V and J calls and clone size come straight from that table; D and trimming were deduced from the DNA. The sample has approximately 9,600 clones on record, approximately 79% of them singletons. Jointly, the top ten make up roughly 10% of the sample.

The source of the sample is a study of high-grade serous ovarian cancer treatment subgroups (dated by TCRdb to about 2021). For context, the study as a whole: Sequencing yielded a mean of around 13,000 reads and 7,000 to 9,000 unique TCR beta rearrangements per sample. The cohort comprised 30 patients: around ten with no residual disease after primary surgery (R0), around ten excellent NACT responders, and around ten poor NACT responders. In total there were 90 samples, since every patient provided one primary tumor sample and two metastatic tumor samples. Under a laparoscopic triage algorithm, patients with high-grade serous ovarian cancer were grouped by complete gross resection or by neoadjuvant chemotherapy response, and the study profiled the TCR beta repertoires of these patients.

Study-wide findings and limitations: TCR clonal relatedness showed a positive correlation with neoantigen level and a trend toward positive correlation with copy number variation and mutation load from whole-genome sequencing. The TCR repertoire analyses centered on CDR3, leaving CDR1 and CDR2 unanalyzed. Repertoire similarity between tumors of the same patient ranged about 0.11 to 0.79, whereas almost no similarity was seen between different patients. Bulk tumor TCR sequencing lacked spatial information, limiting insight into HGSC tumor complexity and diversity.

The specimen was tumor tissue. This TCR was recovered from a human donor with high-grade serous ovarian cancer. The rearrangement joined TRBV5-4 to TRBJ2-5, with TRBD2 identical over 7 junction bases. The DNA sequence follows: TGTGCCAGCAGCTTGGTTGGGGGGGGTGTGGAGACCCAGTACTTC. The encoded protein is CASSLVGGGVETQYF.